Listed here are 28 T cell receptor beta chains from one sample, sequenced in a study of control samples from healthy donors and cancer patients. The data were produced by immunoSEQ multiplex PCR, yet TCRdb's version contains in-frame clones alone and is incomplete. Altogether some 35,000 clones are present, under 95% being singletons, with the ten largest covering 1.7%. Sequencing was done on a sample of PBMCs. These receptor sequences come from a man aged 35-49 years with colorectal cancer.

CDR3 in amino acids: CASSLVVGTQETQYF. For the CDR3, the DNA is TGTGCCAGCAGCTTAGTAGTCGGAACCCAAGAGACCCAGTACTTC. This rearrangement joins TRBV7-2 to TRBJ2-5, with D hard to call. The germline gives CDR1 SGHTA, CDR2 FQGNSA. The CDR3 loop spans 15 amino acids. Trimming removed 1 base from V and 1 base from J, with 10 bases in between.

This chain links TRBV2 with TRBJ1-1; unclear D gene. V shed 9 bases and J shed 4 bases, with 15 bases lying between them. This CDR3 has 13 residues. The germline V gene has CDR1 SNHLY and CDR2 FYNNEI. CDR3 in DNA: TGTGCCAGAAGGACGGTAGCTGGCACTGAAGCTTTCTTT. It is translated as CARRTVAGTEAFF.

This chain joins TRBV6-6 and TRBJ1-1; D ambiguous. V was cut by 8 bases and J by 4 bases, with 11 bases left in between. This CDR3 is built from 12 residues. Germline V gene lookup returns CDR1 MNHNY and CDR2 SVGAGI (reference sequence). In DNA form, the CDR3 reads TGTGCCAGCTCCCAAGGGATCACTGAAGCTTTCTTT. Encoded protein: CASSQGITEAFF.

This sequence joins TRBV19 and TRBJ1-6, with D tentatively TRBD1 (6 bases). The V and J ends lost 5 bases and 10 bases respectively, with 27 bases between them. Germline V gives CDR1 LNHDA, CDR2 SQIVND (reference sequence). The CDR3 sequence is 18 residues long. The chain's CDR3 is CASSPDGDIGSGSSPLHF. CDR3 nucleotides: TGTGCCAGTAGTCCCGACGGGGACATAGGGAGCGGCAGCTCACCCCTCCACTTT. Complete variable domain (other parts from reference TRBV19 and TRBJ1-6): DGGITQSPKYLFRKEGQNVTLSCEQNLNHDAMYWYRQDPGQGLRLIYYSQIVNDFQKGDIAEGYSVSREKKESFPLTVTSAQKNPTAFYLCASSPDGDIGSGSSPLHFGNGTRLTVT.

This rearrangement joins TRBV18 to TRBJ2-1; D unresolved. CDR3 length equals 14 residues. The V gene's germline CDR1 is KGHSH and CDR2 LQKENI. Trimming took off 0 bases at V and 3 bases at J, with 6 bases between the two ends. CDR3 loop: CASSPPDGYNEQFF. The CDR3, as DNA: TGTGCCAGCTCACCACCAGACGGCTACAATGAGCAGTTCTTC.

This clone was observed once. The chain is built from TRBV10-2 and TRBJ1-6; D is unresolved. The CDR3 contains 12 residues. From germline, CDR1 is WSHSY and CDR2 SAAADI. V shed 8 bases and J shed 7 bases, with 9 bases lying between them. As DNA, the CDR3 is TGCGCCAGCCGGGAAGACAATTCACCCCTCCACTTT. It specifies CASREDNSPLHF.

The chain links TRBV2 to TRBJ1-1, with 7 bases aligning to TRBD1. J gave up 7 bases and V 8 bases, and 10 bases lay outside the gene matches. CDR1 and CDR2 from the germline V gene are SNHLY and FYNNEI. This CDR3 is built from 13 residues. CDR3 loop: CASHYDRVSEAFF. The CDR3 DNA sequence: TGTGCCAGCCATTATGACAGGGTGAGTGAAGCTTTCTTT. Full variable domain (remainder filled in from reference TRBV2 and TRBJ1-1): EPEVTQTPSHQVTQMGQEVILRCVPISNHLYFYWYRQILGQKVEFLVSFYNNEISEKSEIFDDQFSVERPDGSNFTLKIRSTKLEDSAMYFCASHYDRVSEAFFGQGTRLTVV.

A single count supports this clone. The chain is built from TRBV5-1 and TRBJ2-1; TRBD2 matches 7 bases. V gave up 0 bases and J gave up 0 bases; unmatched junction bases: 0. The germline CDR1 and CDR2 sequences are SGHRS and YFSETQ. There are 15 residues in the CDR3. Here the CDR3 reads CASSLASGSYNEQFF. The CDR3 DNA sequence: TGCGCCAGCAGCTTGGCTAGCGGCTCCTACAATGAGCAGTTCTTC.

In its sample, this clone was seen once. The gene calls are TRBV18 and TRBJ2-1; 10 positions match TRBD2. The CDR3 sequence is 17 residues long. Germline V CDR1 and CDR2: KGHSH, LQKENI. The V and J ends lost 1 base and 0 bases, in that order; junction bases with no gene match: 3. The CDR3 DNA reads TGTGCCAGCTCACCACAACTAGCGGGGACCTCCTACAATGAGCAGTTCTTC. This sequence encodes CASSPQLAGTSYNEQFF.

The rearrangement links TRBV2 to TRBJ1-6; the D is unclear. V was shortened by 3 bases and J by 0 bases, with 3 bases between the two germline ends. This CDR3 contains 14 residues. From germline, CDR1 is SNHLY and CDR2 FYNNEI. In DNA, the CDR3 is TGTGCCAGCAGTGATAGCTCCTATAATTCACCCCTCCACTTT. It is translated as CASSDSSYNSPLHF.

V is TRBV6-2 or TRBV6-3 and J is TRBJ2-4, with unresolved D. Germline V gives CDR1 MNHEY, CDR2 SVGEGT. V gave up 5 bases and J gave up 0 bases, with 20 bases separating them. The CDR3 runs to 18 residues. The CDR3 DNA reads TGTGCCAGCAGTGCCTTCGGTTACGGGCACCTAGCCAAAAACATTCAGTACTTC. Amino acid sequence: CASSAFGYGHLAKNIQYF.

The chain links TRBV30 to TRBJ2-7; 9 bases align to TRBD2. The germline V gene encodes CDR1 GTSNPN and CDR2 SVGIG (reference sequence). Trimming took 8 bases from V and 5 from J; bases not matched to a gene: 10. The CDR3 runs to 13 residues. The CDR3 reads CAAKGLATDEQYF. Written as DNA, the CDR3 is TGTGCCGCAAAGGGACTAGCAACTGACGAGCAGTACTTC. Full variable domain (outside the CDR3, taken from reference TRBV30 and TRBJ2-7): SQTIHQWPATLVQPVGSPLSLECTVEGTSNPNLYWYRQAAGRGLQLLFYSVGIGQISSEVPQNLSASRPQDRQFILSSKKLLLSDSGFYLCAAKGLATDEQYFGPGTRLTVT.

This clone appeared once. This chain uses TRBV2 with TRBJ2-3; 11 nucleotides agree with TRBD2. The CDR3 spans 15 residues. Looked up from germline, CDR1 is SNHLY and CDR2 is FYNNEI. V gave up 5 bases and J gave up 4 bases; unmatched junction bases: 5. This CDR3 reads CASSFLAGGSDTQYF. For the CDR3, the DNA is TGTGCCAGCAGTTTTCTAGCGGGGGGATCAGATACGCAGTATTTT.

This rearrangement joins TRBV27 to TRBJ2-1; 8 nucleotides line up with TRBD1. Germline V CDR1 and CDR2: MNHEY, SMNVEV (reference sequence). The junction had 7 bases not matched to a gene; V was cut back by 6 bases and J by 3 bases. CDR3 length: 15 amino acids. CDR3 sequence: CASRNTGGIYNEQFF. The CDR3 nucleotides are TGTGCCAGCAGGAATACAGGGGGGATCTACAATGAGCAGTTCTTC.

The rearrangement uses TRBV29-1 and TRBJ2-5, with 9 bases that match TRBD1. V trimming: 3 bases; J trimming: 2 bases; junction bases outside the gene matches: 22. The CDR3 consists of 20 residues. Germline V gene sequence: CDR1 SQVTM, CDR2 ANQGSEA. In DNA, the CDR3 is TGCAGCGTTGACCGCCTCGGGGGACAGGGTAGTGTATGGGGACAAGAGACCCAGTACTTC. This encodes CSVDRLGGQGSVWGQETQYF.

The chain carries TRBV5-1 and TRBJ2-2; the match to TRBD1 covers 7 bases. V lost 5 bases and J lost 2; bases outside the gene matches: 12. Germline V gives CDR1 SGHRS, CDR2 YFSETQ. The CDR3 runs to 17 residues. CDR3: CASSQTGSLVNTGELFF. The CDR3 DNA reads TGCGCCAGCAGTCAGACAGGGTCCCTCGTAAACACCGGGGAGCTGTTTTTT.

The chain joins TRBV7-6 to TRBJ2-5; D uncertain. From germline, CDR1 is SGHVS and CDR2 FNYEAQ. V lost 7 bases to trimming and J lost 0 bases, with 12 bases between them. The CDR3 runs 14 residues. The CDR3 DNA reads as TGTGCCAGCATCTCGAGCCCCGACCAAGAGACCCAGTACTTC. Its translation is CASISSPDQETQYF.

This chain connects TRBV19 to TRBJ2-3; the D gene is possibly TRBD2 (7 bases). The CDR3 is 15 residues long. V was clipped by 4 bases and J by 0 bases, with 11 bases between them. Germline CDR1 LNHDA, CDR2 SQIVND (reference sequence). Written as DNA, the CDR3 is TGTGCCAGTAGTAGGGGGGGGCCCAGCACAGATACGCAGTATTTT. It encodes CASSRGGPSTDTQYF.

V gene TRBV7-2 combines with J gene TRBJ1-2, with a possible D match to TRBD1 (5 bases). CDR3 length: 15 amino acids. Trimming removed 1 base from V and 0 bases from J, with 9 bases in between. Looked up from germline, CDR1 is SGHTA and CDR2 is FQGNSA. The CDR3 here is CASSLGDVSNYGYTF. The CDR3 region has the DNA TGTGCCAGCAGCTTAGGGGACGTATCTAACTATGGCTACACCTTC. Full variable domain (rest looked up from reference TRBV7-2 and TRBJ1-2): GAGVSQSPSNKVTEKGKDVELRCDPISGHTALYWYRQSLGQGLEFLIYFQGNSAPDKSGLPSDRFSAERTGGSVSTLTIQRTQQEDSAVYLCASSLGDVSNYGYTFGSGTRLTVV.

The CDR3 reads CSASGRGAFF. CDR3 sequence (DNA): TGCAGTGCTTCGGGGAGGGGAGCTTTCTTT. J is TRBJ1-1 and V is TRBV20-1; tentatively, D is TRBD1 (5 bases). CDR1 and CDR2 (germline): DFQATT, SNEGSKA (reference sequence). This CDR3 is 10 amino acids long. Trimming removed 5 bases at V and 10 bases at J, with 11 bases between.

This clone has a handful of counts. The chain carries TRBV6-1 and TRBJ2-5; 7 positions agree with TRBD1. The ends lost 5 bases at V and 3 bases at J; junction bases unmatched: 9. This CDR3 is 15 amino acids long. Per the germline V gene, CDR1 is MNHNS and CDR2 is SASEGT. The CDR3 sequence: CASSSSDRVEETQYF. The CDR3 DNA reads as TGTGCCAGCAGTTCGTCAGACAGGGTGGAAGAGACCCAGTACTTC.

The CDR3 sequence: CASSSIQGAKLSGANVLTF. The CDR3 DNA reads as TGTGCCAGCTCATCGATACAGGGGGCTAAACTCTCTGGGGCCAACGTCCTGACTTTC. The chain combines TRBV18 with TRBJ2-6; 9 positions agree with TRBD1. Trimming removed 5 bases from V and 0 bases from J; junction bases left unmatched: 11. CDR3 length equals 19 residues. The germline CDR1 and CDR2 sequences are KGHSH and LQKENI.

This rearrangement joins TRBV4-1 to TRBJ1-2, with 10 bases lining up with TRBD1. V lost 4 bases and J lost 9; bases outside the gene matches: 8. From germline, CDR1 is MGHRA and CDR2 YSYEKL. This CDR3 contains 14 residues. CDR3 in amino acids: CASSPAGTGASYTF. CDR3 coding DNA: TGCGCCAGCAGCCCTGCCGGGACAGGGGCGAGCTACACCTTC.

The V gene is TRBV6-6, the J gene TRBJ1-1; perhaps TRBD1 as D (5 bases). Germline V gene lookup returns CDR1 MNHNY and CDR2 SVGAGI (reference sequence). CDR3 size: 13 residues. Trimming cost V 5 bases and J 7 bases, with 14 bases left between them. DNA of the CDR3: TGTGCCAGCAGTAACCCGGCCGGGGGTGAAGCTTTCTTT. Protein: CASSNPAGGEAFF.

The chain couples TRBV30 to TRBJ1-1; D gene uncertain. V was trimmed by 0 bases and J by 4 bases, leaving 12 bases between them. The CDR3 is 14 residues long. Germline V CDR1 and CDR2: GTSNPN, SVGIG (reference sequence). CDR3 region: CAWSVRGWGTEAFF. The CDR3, as DNA: TGTGCCTGGAGTGTACGCGGCTGGGGCACTGAAGCTTTCTTT.

The chain combines TRBV3-1 (or the pseudogene TRBV3-2) with TRBJ1-6; 7 bases are shared with TRBD1. This CDR3 has 15 residues. Germline V gene sequence: CDR1 LGHDT, CDR2 YNNKEL (reference sequence). Trimming at V came to 6 bases and at J to 10 bases, leaving 12 bases not matched to a gene. The CDR3 here is CASRQTGRSGSPLHF. The CDR3 DNA sequence: TGTGCCAGCAGACAGACAGGGAGAAGCGGATCACCCCTCCACTTT.

The V gene is TRBV3-1 (or the pseudogene TRBV3-2), the J gene TRBJ2-2; TRBD1 agrees at 7 bases. Looked up from germline, CDR1 is LGHDT and CDR2 is YNNKEL (reference sequence). V lost 4 bases and J lost 0; bases outside the gene matches: 8. This CDR3 comprises 17 residues. This CDR3 is CASSLQDRRANTGELFF. The CDR3 DNA sequence: TGTGCCAGCAGCCTCCAGGACAGGAGAGCGAACACCGGGGAGCTGTTTTTT.

This chain uses TRBV5-5 with TRBJ2-7; D could derive from TRBD1 or TRBD2 (5 bases each). The CDR3 runs to 15 residues. V lost 4 bases and J lost 1, with 15 bases in between. CDR1 and CDR2 from the germline V gene are SGHKS and YYEKEE (reference sequence). CDR3 sequence: CASSGWDGESYEQYF. CDR3 in DNA: TGTGCCAGCAGCGGGTGGGACGGGGAATCCTACGAGCAGTACTTC.